The clone carrying this TCR beta chain was seen a handful of times. Antigen: not known. Stable disease denoted Graves' hyperthyroidism without ophthalmopathy progression within 18 months. Thyroid ultrasound and orbital computed tomography, with clinical symptoms and serum thyroxine and TRAb, informed diagnoses. Amplification targeted TCR beta CDR3 regions from RNA transcripts. First-round RT-PCR with HTBI primers amplified the TCR CDR3 region. In TCRdb, the multiplex PCR reads were re-called with MiXCR into one record per CDR3 protein. Counted here are about 560,000 distinct CDR3 sequences, roughly a sixth occurring once; the ten biggest clones make up around 18%. The germline V gene has CDR1 SQVTM and CDR2 ANQGSEA. The junction had 4 bases not matched to a gene; V was cut back by 2 bases and J by 7 bases. CDR3 length: 13 residues. This sample was included in a study of T cells in Graves' hyperthyroidism and ophthalmopathy. Study-level results: A 13 V-J model separated ophthalmopathy from stable hyperthyroidism.

The chain has TRBV29-1 and TRBJ2-2; the match to TRBD2 covers 7 bases. This clonotype was obtained from a woman in her late teens or twenties with Graves' hyperthyroidism. Sequencing was carried out using blood. The CDR3 bases are TGCAGCGTTGAAATTGGGGGGGGCGGGGAGCTGTTTTTT. Amino acid sequence: CSVEIGGGGELFF.